The 16 T cell receptor beta chains reported below all come from one sample, sequenced in a study of vaccination effects on CD4 cells after COVID-19. The antigens these receptors bind are not known. After expansion with viral peptide pools in the ViraFEST assay, antigen-specific CD4+ T cells were sequenced. Following an approximately ten-day culture, CD4+ T cells were purified. This person's SARS-CoV-2 infection, confirmed by PCR, occurred between March and December 2020. The method was immunoSEQ multiplex PCR; TCRdb's version includes in-frame clones alone and lacks a portion of them. This sample has about 27,000 clones, with roughly two thirds found just once. Sample: CD4+ T cells from PBMCs cultured with SARS-CoV-2 spike peptides, taken before COVID-19 vaccination. All receptors derive from a human donor who had a prior SARS-CoV-2 infection.

The chain is built from TRBV15 and TRBJ2-1; 7 nucleotides line up with TRBD1. The germline V gene has CDR1 LNHNV and CDR2 YYDKDF (reference sequence). Germline trimming cut 4 bases from V and 0 bases from J; bases unmatched to any gene: 3. The CDR3 is 15 amino acids. The DNA for the CDR3 is TGTGCCACCAGCAAACAGGGGAGCTCCTACAATGAGCAGTTCTTC. Its translation: CATSKQGSSYNEQFF. The complete variable domain, with remaining parts taken from reference TRBV15 and TRBJ2-1, reads DAMVIQNPRYQVTQFGKPVTLSCSQTLNHNVMYWYQQKSSQAPKLLFHYYDKDFNNEADTPDNFQSRRPNTSFCFLDIRSPGLGDTAMYLCATSKQGSSYNEQFFGPGTRLTVL.

The chain uses TRBV5-5 and TRBJ1-2; no reliable D call. Per the germline V gene, CDR1 is SGHKS and CDR2 is YYEKEE (reference sequence). CDR3 length: 12 residues. Trimming removed 1 base from V and 7 bases from J, with 8 bases in between. The CDR3 loop is CASSLYSVGYTF. The CDR3 DNA is TGTGCCAGCAGCTTGTATTCCGTTGGCTACACCTTC.

The chain has TRBV27 and TRBJ1-5; 7 bases map to TRBD1. Germline trimming cut 6 bases from V and 2 bases from J; bases unmatched to any gene: 7. The CDR3 is 15 amino acids. CDR1 is MNHEY, CDR2 SMNVEV, per germline (reference sequence). The chain's CDR3 is CASRPSTGGNQPQHF. The CDR3 DNA is TGTGCCAGCAGACCAAGCACAGGGGGCAATCAGCCCCAGCATTTT.

The genes are TRBV12-3 or TRBV12-4 and TRBJ2-7, with a weak D call TRBD1 (6 bases). The V end lost 0 bases, the J end lost 5 bases, and 8 bases lay between the germline ends. This CDR3 region has 13 residues. The CDR3 DNA sequence: TGTGCCAGCAGTTTAGCCCAGGGGAACGAGCAGTACTTC. Translating it yields CASSLAQGNEQYF.

The chain combines TRBV5-8 with TRBJ2-5; 12 bases map to TRBD2. In germline, CDR1 is SGHTS, CDR2 YDEGEE. The V gene end was trimmed by 2 bases and the J gene end by 2 bases; junction bases not matched to a gene: 4. This CDR3 has 16 amino acids. The CDR3 spells CASSLLAGGSQETQYF. CDR3 coding DNA: TGTGCCAGCAGCTTACTAGCGGGGGGTTCGCAAGAGACCCAGTACTTC.

The chain has TRBV5-1 and TRBJ2-5; D possibly matches TRBD1 or TRBD2 (5 bases each). V lost 4 bases and J 5 bases, leaving 15 bases between the germline ends. The germline V gene encodes CDR1 SGHRS and CDR2 YFSETQ. This CDR3 has 14 amino acids. The CDR3 is CASSVAAWGETQYF. CDR3 DNA sequence: TGCGCCAGCAGCGTGGCAGCTTGGGGGGAGACCCAGTACTTC. Variable domain in full (rest from reference TRBV5-1 and TRBJ2-5): KAGVTQTPRYLIKTRGQQVTLSCSPISGHRSVSWYQQTPGQGLQFLFEYFSETQRNKGNFPGRFSGRQFSNSRSEMNVSTLELGDSALYLCASSVAAWGETQYFGPGTRLLVL.

This chain joins TRBV12-5 and TRBJ2-5; 9 nucleotides match TRBD1. V lost 1 base, J lost 4 bases, and 4 bases stayed unmatched. Germline loops: CDR1 LGHNT, CDR2 FRNRAP. The CDR3 sequence is 15 residues long. The CDR3 nucleotides read TGTGCTAGTGGTTTGGCCAACAGGGGGCCAGAGACCCAGTACTTC. Amino acids: CASGLANRGPETQYF. The full variable domain, with the rest looked up from reference TRBV12-5 and TRBJ2-5, is DARVTQTPRHKVTEMGQEVTMRCQPILGHNTVFWYRQTMMQGLELLAYFRNRAPLDDSGMPKDRFSAEMPDATLATLKIQPSEPRDSAVYFCASGLANRGPETQYFGPGTRLLVL.

This clone was recorded a few times. In nucleotides, the CDR3 is TGTGCCAGCACTTCAACAGGAGCGAACACCGGGGAGCTGTTTTTT. It is translated as CASTSTGANTGELFF. The J gene is TRBJ2-2, the V gene TRBV2, with a possible D match to TRBD1 (5 bases). This CDR3 has 15 residues. V was pared by 7 bases and J by 0 bases, with 12 bases between. Germline V gene data show CDR1 as SNHLY and CDR2 as FYNNEI.

This chain connects TRBV4-1 to TRBJ2-3; 10 bases align to TRBD2. The CDR3 covers 15 residues. V shed 1 base, J shed 4 bases, and the junction held 2 bases outside the gene matches. CDR1 is MGHRA, CDR2 YSYEKL, per germline. The CDR3 protein is CASSQAGLASDTQYF. CDR3 bases: TGCGCCAGCAGCCAAGCGGGACTAGCGTCAGATACGCAGTATTTT.

The rearrangement uses TRBV6-5 and TRBJ1-4; a weak D match, TRBD1 (6 bases). CDR3 length: 16 residues. Germline CDR1 reads MNHEY; CDR2 reads SVGAGI. V gave up 2 bases and J gave up 0 bases, with 10 bases separating them. The CDR3 DNA sequence: TGTGCCAGCAGTTACCTGGGACACGCAACTAATGAAAAACTGTTTTTT. It encodes CASSYLGHATNEKLFF.

The rearrangement uses TRBV5-4 and TRBJ1-6; TRBD1 is a possible D gene (6 bases). Looked up from germline, CDR1 is SGHNT and CDR2 is YYREEE (reference sequence). Trimming left V 7 bases short and J 8 bases short, with 16 bases between. The CDR3 covers 14 residues. The CDR3 nucleotides are TGTGCCAGCCGATTCGGGGGGGCTGATTCACCCCTCCACTTT. Encoded protein: CASRFGGADSPLHF.

Written as DNA, the CDR3 is TGTGCCAGCAGCTCCCGGGACCGCCTTGAAGAGACCCAGTACTTC. It codes for CASSSRDRLEETQYF. The gene calls are TRBV5-5 and TRBJ2-5; TRBD1 or TRBD2 may be the D gene (5 bases each). CDR1 SGHKS and CDR2 YYEKEE come from the germline V gene (reference sequence). V shed 3 bases and J shed 3 bases, with 15 bases lying between them. This CDR3 contains 15 residues.

J is TRBJ2-1 and V is TRBV5-5; 8 bases line up with TRBD2. Per germline, CDR1 SGHKS and CDR2 YYEKEE (reference sequence). With 6 bases clipped from V and 4 bases from J, the junction kept 9 bases outside the gene matches. The CDR3 loop spans 15 amino acids. DNA of the CDR3: TGTGCCAGCACCGGCGGGGGGACATCATACAATGAGCAGTTCTTC. Residues: CASTGGGTSYNEQFF.

This clone appeared once. The V call is TRBV12-5, the J call TRBJ2-5; the match to TRBD2 covers 8 bases. V dropped 5 bases and J dropped 5; count of bases not matched to a gene: 7. There are 14 residues in the CDR3. Germline loops: CDR1 LGHNT, CDR2 FRNRAP. CDR3 DNA sequence: TGTGCTAGTGGTCTCAGCGGGAGAGGCGAGACCCAGTACTTC. Protein sequence: CASGLSGRGETQYF.

The gene calls are TRBV5-1 and TRBJ2-5; D not resolved. Trimming stripped 0 bases from V and 2 bases from J, with 11 bases between. Germline V CDR1 and CDR2: SGHRS, YFSETQ. CDR3 length: 15 residues. The CDR3 DNA reads as TGCGCCAGCAGCTTGGAGATTCTGGGACAAGAGACCCAGTACTTC. This gives the protein CASSLEILGQETQYF.

V is TRBV3-1 (or the pseudogene TRBV3-2) and J is TRBJ1-2, with no clear D. Trimming shortened V by 1 base and J by 0 bases, and 9 bases separated the two germline ends. The germline gives CDR1 LGHDT, CDR2 YNNKEL (reference sequence). CDR3 length: 15 residues. This chain's CDR3 is CASSQGATPNYGYTF. CDR3 coding DNA: TGTGCCAGCAGCCAAGGGGCAACACCTAACTATGGCTACACCTTC.